These 26 T cell receptor beta chains were sequenced from one sample in a study of T cells in Graves' hyperthyroidism and ophthalmopathy. The TCR beta CDR3 regions underwent amplification using RNA transcripts as the source. HTBI primers were employed in a first-round RT-PCR of the TCR CDR3. TCRdb re-derived calls from the multiplex PCR reads in MiXCR, one entry per CDR3 protein. The sample contains roughly 550,000 distinct CDR3 sequences, about 16% of which appear only once. Sequencing input: blood. The receptor source for this set is a woman aged 30 to 39 with Graves' ophthalmopathy.

The sample holds many counts of this clonotype. The chain has TRBV12-3 or TRBV12-4 and TRBJ2-7, with TRBD2 as a possible D gene (5 bases). The CDR3 is 12 amino acids. The ends were cut back, 3 bases at V and 6 bases at J, with 9 bases in the middle. The CDR3 DNA is TGTGCCAGCAGTTTCCGAGGGCCCGAGCAGTACTTC. Protein: CASSFRGPEQYF.

CDR3 region: CASSPKTSGVGDTQYF. The CDR3, as DNA: TGCGCCAGCAGCCCAAAGACTAGCGGGGTGGGGGATACGCAGTATTTT. The genes are TRBV4-3 and TRBJ2-3, with TRBD2 identical over 11 bases. Per the germline V gene, CDR1 is LGHNA and CDR2 is YSLEER. The junction had 9 bases not matched to a gene; V was cut back by 4 bases and J by 6 bases. The CDR3 runs 16 residues.

The rearrangement joins TRBV29-1 to TRBJ2-2; D possibly corresponds to TRBD2 (7 bases). The V gene lost 0 bases and the J gene lost 3 bases, with 14 bases spanning the gap. Looked up from germline, CDR1 is SQVTM and CDR2 is ANQGSEA. This CDR3 region has 16 residues. The CDR3, as DNA: TGCAGCGTTGAAGATAAAGTAGGGGGGGACACCGGGGAGCTGTTTTTT. Protein product: CSVEDKVGGDTGELFF.

This clonotype was detected ten times or more. The gene calls are TRBV28 and TRBJ2-7; a possible D gene is TRBD1 (6 bases). The CDR3 spans 16 residues. Germline V CDR1 and CDR2: MDHEN, SYDVKM. The V end was cut by 3 bases, the J end by 9 bases, with 24 bases between. CDR3 in DNA: TGTGCCAGCAGTTTCGCGGACCGCCCAGGCGTAGGGGGGCAGTACTTC. Translating gives CASSFADRPGVGGQYF.

A few counts support this clonotype. V and J are TRBV29-1 and TRBJ2-1, with D perhaps being TRBD1 or TRBD2 (5 bases each). Per the germline V gene, CDR1 is SQVTM and CDR2 is ANQGSEA. Trimming took off 2 bases at V and 8 bases at J, with 16 bases between the two ends. The CDR3 is 14 residues long. The chain's CDR3 is CSVEYGPGSHEQFF. The DNA of the CDR3 is TGCAGCGTTGAATACGGGCCAGGGAGCCATGAGCAGTTCTTC.

This clonotype was seen at least ten times. The gene calls are TRBV28 and TRBJ1-1, with unresolved D. Germline assignment: CDR1 MDHEN and CDR2 SYDVKM. The V end lost 8 bases, the J end lost 0 bases, and 13 bases lay between the germline ends. This CDR3 spans 14 amino acids. CDR3 coding DNA: TGTGCCAGCGGCCCAGGAGGGTTGAACACTGAAGCTTTCTTT. As protein: CASGPGGLNTEAFF.

A remark on this clonotype: This may stem from a read error, because a much larger clone lies one nucleotide away. The chain combines TRBV7-2 with TRBJ2-3; the D is unclear. CDR1 and CDR2 (germline): SGHTA, FQGNSA. The CDR3 runs 14 residues. The CDR3 nucleotides are TGTGCCAGCAACTTAGAGGTGTGGTCAGATACGCAGTATTTT. Protein sequence: CASNLEVWSDTQYF.

Worth noting for this clonotype: Being one base from a much bigger clone, this may be a read error. CDR3 loop: CASRFPNSPLHF. CDR3 DNA sequence: TGTGCCAGCAGGTTTCCTAATTCACCCCTCCACTTT. This chain uses TRBV11-2 with TRBJ1-6; D is unclear. Germline assignment: CDR1 SGHAT and CDR2 FQNNGV. The length of the CDR3 is 12 residues. The V end was cut by 6 bases, the J end by 6 bases, with 6 bases between. Full variable domain (outside the CDR3, taken from reference TRBV11-2 and TRBJ1-6): EAGVAQSPRYKIIEKRQSVAFWCNPISGHATLYWYQQILGQGPKLLIQFQNNGVVDDSQLPKDRFSAERLKGVDSTLKIQPAKLEDSAVYLCASRFPNSPLHFGNGTRLTVT.

This clonotype was seen a handful of times. V and J are TRBV20-1 and TRBJ2-3; TRBD2 agrees at 13 bases. The CDR3 contains 16 residues. The germline V gene encodes CDR1 DFQATT and CDR2 SNEGSKA (reference sequence). J gave up 3 bases and V 6 bases, and 9 bases lay outside the gene matches. The CDR3 protein is CSARNRTSGRTDTQYF. The DNA for the CDR3 is TGCAGTGCCAGGAACAGGACTAGCGGGAGAACAGATACGCAGTATTTT.

This clonotype appeared many times. The J gene is TRBJ2-1, the V gene TRBV28; a possible D gene is TRBD2 (5 bases). Trimming cost V 6 bases and J 4 bases, with 13 bases left between them. Germline V gives CDR1 MDHEN, CDR2 SYDVKM. The length of the CDR3 is 14 residues. The CDR3 region is CASSPTTTYNEQFF. The DNA of the CDR3 is TGTGCCAGCAGCCCCACGACTACATACAATGAGCAGTTCTTC. Complete variable domain (other parts from reference TRBV28 and TRBJ2-1): DVKVTQSSRYLVKRTGEKVFLECVQDMDHENMFWYRQDPGLGLRLIYFSYDVKMKEKGDIPEGYSVSREKKERFSLILESASTNQTSMYLCASSPTTTYNEQFFGPGTRLTVL.

This clonotype was counted ten times or more. This rearrangement joins TRBV28 to TRBJ1-2; D ambiguous. Germline lookup yields CDR1 MDHEN and CDR2 SYDVKM. V lost 5 bases and J 8 bases, leaving 12 bases between the germline ends. The CDR3 totals 12 residues. CDR3 DNA sequence: TGTGCCAGCAGTCCAGTTACGGGCGGCTACACCTTC. This translates into CASSPVTGGYTF.

This clonotype was picked up many times. The chain links TRBV12-3 or TRBV12-4 to TRBJ2-3; 10 bases align to TRBD1. The CDR3 covers 15 residues. The junction had 6 bases not matched to a gene; V was cut back by 5 bases and J by 4 bases. The DNA for the CDR3 is TGTGCCAGCAGTCCGGGACAGGGGCTTGCAGATACGCAGTATTTT. Protein product: CASSPGQGLADTQYF.

This clonotype was detected ten times or more. The rearrangement links TRBV27 to TRBJ2-3, with TRBD2 matching 8 bases. With V trimmed by 4 bases and J by 4 bases, 13 bases remained unmatched. This CDR3 is 17 amino acids long. Per germline, CDR1 MNHEY and CDR2 SMNVEV (reference sequence). The CDR3 DNA reads as TGTGCCAGCAGTTCCCCCCGAGGGCGGGAGGTCGCAGATACGCAGTATTTT. Translation gives CASSSPRGREVADTQYF.

The chain carries TRBV19 and TRBJ2-2; the D gene is possibly TRBD1 (5 bases). V lost 0 bases, J lost 6 bases, and 8 bases lay in between. The germline V gene encodes CDR1 LNHDA and CDR2 SQIVND (reference sequence). The CDR3 runs 14 residues. The CDR3 nucleotides are TGTGCCAGTAGTATAGATCGCAGGGCCGGGGAGCTGTTTTTT. This encodes CASSIDRRAGELFF.

Many counts were recorded for this clonotype. V and J are TRBV20-1 and TRBJ1-6; D not certain. Germline loops: CDR1 DFQATT, CDR2 SNEGSKA (reference sequence). This CDR3 comprises 15 residues. Trimming cost V 0 bases and J 9 bases, with 15 bases left between them. The CDR3 DNA is TGCAGTGCTAGAGATATGGTGTACCCCTCTTCACCCCTCCACTTT. Translation: CSARDMVYPSSPLHF.

This clonotype was seen many times. The chain employs TRBV2 and TRBJ2-7, with D perhaps matching TRBD2 (5 bases). Trimming stripped 4 bases from V and 5 bases from J, with 12 bases between. The germline CDR1 and CDR2 sequences are SNHLY and FYNNEI. The CDR3 is 13 residues long. The CDR3 DNA reads TGTGCCAGCAGTGTACCCGGGGTCCACGAGCAGTACTTC. The encoded protein is CASSVPGVHEQYF.

V and J are TRBV19 and TRBJ1-1, with D perhaps matching TRBD1 (5 bases). CDR1 is LNHDA, CDR2 SQIVND, per germline (reference sequence). This CDR3 contains 14 residues. Trimming left V 4 bases short and J 6 bases short, with 15 bases between. The CDR3 DNA is TGTGCCAGTAGTAAGGCTTTAAGGGACCCTGAAGCTTTCTTT. Protein: CASSKALRDPEAFF.

Many counts were recorded for this clonotype. This sequence joins TRBV28 and TRBJ2-7; D is unclear. The germline CDR1 and CDR2 sequences are MDHEN and SYDVKM. Trimming took off 5 bases at V and 9 bases at J, with 11 bases between the two ends. This CDR3 spans 11 amino acids. The DNA of the CDR3 is TGTGCCAGCAGTCTCCAAGGTGTGCAGTACTTC. Protein product: CASSLQGVQYF.

This clonotype has more than one count but fewer than ten. This chain links TRBV5-5 with TRBJ2-7, with a weak D call TRBD2 (6 bases). V was pared by 4 bases and J by 5 bases, with 19 bases between. The germline V gene has CDR1 SGHKS and CDR2 YYEKEE (reference sequence). The length of the CDR3 is 15 residues. CDR3 region: CASSGTTGVQDEQYF. For the CDR3, the DNA is TGTGCCAGCAGCGGAACCACGGGAGTACAAGACGAGCAGTACTTC.

In this sample, this clonotype turned up many times. The chain's CDR3 is CASSYDLLPGQGHQETQYF. CDR3 DNA sequence: TGTGCCAGCAGTTACGATCTACTTCCGGGACAGGGGCACCAAGAGACCCAGTACTTC. J is TRBJ2-5 and V is TRBV6-5, with 10 bases matching TRBD1. Germline CDR1 reads MNHEY; CDR2 reads SVGAGI. The CDR3 covers 19 residues. After removal of 2 bases from V and 0 bases from J, the junction contained 12 bases not matched to a gene.

The J gene is TRBJ2-5, the V gene TRBV4-1; D remains ambiguous. V lost 1 base and J 5 bases, leaving 8 bases between the germline ends. CDR3 length: 13 amino acids. Germline-derived CDR1 and CDR2 are MGHRA and YSYEKL. The CDR3: CASSQALVETQYF. For the CDR3, the DNA is TGCGCCAGCAGCCAAGCCCTAGTGGAGACCCAGTACTTC.

The chain has TRBV12-3 or TRBV12-4 and TRBJ2-1, with unresolved D. The CDR3 has 11 amino acids. V was cut by 6 bases and J by 8 bases, with 8 bases left in between. The CDR3 spells CASSTLDEQFF. In DNA, the CDR3 is TGTGCCAGCAGCACTTTGGATGAGCAGTTCTTC.

Note on this clonotype: A read error may explain this, as a much larger clone is one base away. The chain uses TRBV12-3 or TRBV12-4 and TRBJ2-7; 9 positions agree with TRBD2. The CDR3 spans 15 residues. Trimming removed 6 bases from V and 7 bases from J; junction bases left unmatched: 13. This CDR3 is CASRHRLAVLTEQYF. CDR3 in DNA: TGTGCCAGCAGACACCGACTAGCGGTCCTTACTGAGCAGTACTTC.

This CDR3 is CSASQGETQYF. The CDR3, as DNA: TGCAGTGCTTCCCAGGGAGAGACCCAGTACTTC. This chain connects TRBV20-1 to TRBJ2-5, with D possibly being TRBD1 (5 bases). Trimming stripped 5 bases from V and 4 bases from J, with 8 bases between. The germline V gene encodes CDR1 DFQATT and CDR2 SNEGSKA (reference sequence). The CDR3 runs to 11 residues.

The chain carries TRBV20-1 and TRBJ1-3; TRBD1 agrees at 9 bases. The CDR3 extends over 16 amino acids. The V gene's germline CDR1 is DFQATT and CDR2 SNEGSKA (reference sequence). J was trimmed by 1 base and V by 1 base; bases with no gene match: 5. Here the CDR3 reads CSARGTGEASGNTIYF. CDR3 DNA: TGCAGTGCTAGAGGGACAGGGGAAGCATCTGGAAACACCATATATTTT.

This clonotype was observed a few times. The rearrangement uses TRBV6-2 or TRBV6-3 and TRBJ2-3, with 9 bases matching TRBD2. CDR3 length: 15 amino acids. Trimming removed 6 bases from V and 1 base from J; junction bases left unmatched: 5. The V gene's germline CDR1 is MNHEY and CDR2 SVGEGT. The CDR3 nucleotides are TGTGCCAGCAGACTACTAGCGGGCGGCACAGATACGCAGTATTTT. Protein sequence: CASRLLAGGTDTQYF.